This T cell receptor (beta chain) was sequenced for a study of identifying expanded T cells in peripheral blood. Germline V gives CDR1 MNHNY, CDR2 SVGAGI (reference sequence). This CDR3 contains 13 residues. V was trimmed by 3 bases and J by 6 bases, leaving 8 bases between them. Profiled with immunoSEQ multiplex PCR; TCRdb holds only in-frame clones, not every one. The repertoire holds 110,000 or so clones, with about 88% as singletons. This receptor was identified in a person aged 18 to 69 in good health. The chain uses TRBV6-6 and TRBJ2-2; D not resolved. Specimen: blood. The CDR3 nucleotides are TGTGCCAGCAGTTATGTTCGTGCCGGGGAGCTGTTTTTT. Translation gives CASSYVRAGELFF.